Presented here are 10 T cell receptor beta chains from one specimen sequenced in a study of shared clonotypes between healthy human individuals. Measured with immunoSEQ multiplex PCR; TCRdb has only the in-frame clones, and not every one. The sample lists a few million clones; more than 80% were seen once. Sequencing input: naive CD4+ T cells sorted from blood. Indicated subset: CD45RA+ positively selected. Every receptor here comes from a man between 18 and 35 years old in good health.

The table lists this clone with a count of one. The chain joins TRBV25-1 to TRBJ2-2; D uncertain. Germline V gene lookup returns CDR1 MGHDK and CDR2 SYGVNS. V was shortened by 7 bases and J by 0 bases, with 15 bases between the two germline ends. This CDR3 comprises 16 residues. Here the CDR3 DNA reads TGTGCCAGCACCAAGAACCGGGCCGCGAACACCGGGGAGCTGTTTTTT. Translating it yields CASTKNRAANTGELFF.

This clone has only one observation. This chain connects TRBV6-6 to TRBJ1-5, with 10 bases matching TRBD1. The J segment lost 0 bases and the V segment lost 6 bases, leaving 5 bases of the junction unmatched. This CDR3 has 16 residues. CDR1 is MNHNY, CDR2 SVGAGI, per germline (reference sequence). CDR3 sequence: CASRRQGADSNQPQHF. CDR3 sequence (DNA): TGTGCCAGCAGGCGACAGGGGGCGGATAGCAATCAGCCCCAGCATTTT.

This rearrangement joins TRBV2 to TRBJ1-2; D might be TRBD1 (5 bases). Germline V gene lookup returns CDR1 SNHLY and CDR2 FYNNEI. CDR3 size: 12 residues. Trimming pared 1 base from V and 7 bases from J, leaving 7 bases between. The CDR3, as DNA: TGTGCCAGCAGTGAAGGCAGGGCTGGCTACACCTTC. Translating gives CASSEGRAGYTF.

V gene TRBV30 combines with J gene TRBJ2-2; D remains ambiguous. Trimming stripped 4 bases from V and 1 base from J, with 16 bases between. CDR3 length equals 16 residues. Germline CDR1 GTSNPN, CDR2 SVGIG (reference sequence). The CDR3 loop is CAWMRSETKNTGELFF. Written as DNA, the CDR3 is TGTGCCTGGATGAGAAGTGAGACAAAGAACACCGGGGAGCTGTTTTTT.

J is TRBJ1-6 and V is TRBV19; TRBD1 matches 7 bases. This CDR3 contains 14 residues. After removal of 4 bases from V and 9 bases from J, the junction contained 6 bases not matched to a gene. CDR1 and CDR2 (germline): LNHDA, SQIVND (reference sequence). In nucleotides, the CDR3 is TGTGCCAGTAGTAATACAGGGGTGGCTTCACCCCTCCACTTT. Translating gives CASSNTGVASPLHF.

This sequence joins TRBV5-1 and TRBJ2-1; 9 nucleotides align to TRBD2. The CDR3 runs 15 residues. Per the germline V gene, CDR1 is SGHRS and CDR2 is YFSETQ. The trim removed 0 bases at V and 7 bases at J, leaving 5 bases unmatched. For the CDR3, the DNA is TGCGCCAGCAGCTTGGCTTTAGCGGGAGAAAATGAGCAGTTCTTC. Translated: CASSLALAGENEQFF.

The chain has TRBV7-9 and TRBJ2-2; a weak D match, TRBD2 (7 bases). V was trimmed by 5 bases and J by 1 base, leaving 11 bases between them. Germline V gene lookup returns CDR1 SEHNR and CDR2 FQNEAQ (reference sequence). The CDR3 is made up of 15 amino acids. Here the CDR3 DNA reads TGTGCCAGCAGCCCAGCGGGACAGAACACCGGGGAGCTGTTTTTT. Translating gives CASSPAGQNTGELFF.

The V and J genes are TRBV10-3 and TRBJ2-6; D call uncertain. Germline V gene data show CDR1 as ENHRY and CDR2 as SYGVKD. The CDR3 sequence is 18 residues long. Trimming left V 4 bases short and J 1 base short, with 17 bases between. As DNA, the CDR3 is TGTGCCATCAGTGTAGGCCCCCTACAAGTTTCTGGGGCCAACGTCCTGACTTTC. It yields the protein CAISVGPLQVSGANVLTF.

Of note for this clone: The sample carries other DNA sequences with the same CDR3. The V call is TRBV18, the J call TRBJ2-7; D not certain. Looked up from germline, CDR1 is KGHSH and CDR2 is LQKENI. The CDR3 spans 11 residues. Trimming cost V 8 bases and J 3 bases, with 8 bases left between them. CDR3 DNA: TGTGCCAGCGCAGGTATCTACGAGCAGTACTTC. Encoded protein: CASAGIYEQYF. Combining the CDR3 with reference TRBV18 and TRBJ2-7 gives the whole variable domain NAGVMQNPRHLVRRRGQEARLRCSPMKGHSHVYWYRQLPEEGLKFMVYLQKENIIDESGMPKERFSAEFPKEGPSILRIQQVVRGDSAAYFCASAGIYEQYFGPGTRLTVT.

Remarks on this clone: One end of the junction varies from germline; a read error may be responsible. The CDR3 spells CASSLLGGPSDEQYF. CDR3 nucleotides: TGTGCCAGCAGCTTACTCGGAGGGCCCTCCGACGAGCAGTACTTC. The chain links TRBV11-3 to TRBJ2-7; D is perhaps TRBD2 (6 bases). The CDR3 runs 15 residues. Per the germline V gene, CDR1 is SGHNT and CDR2 is YENEEA.